This T cell receptor beta chain was recorded in a study of blood T cell repertoires in COVID-19. Overall study: The United States, Italy and Spain were the sources of the acute and convalescent COVID-19 samples.

Assay used: immunoSEQ multiplex PCR; TCRdb lists only in-frame clones, some missing. The top ten hold approximately 10% of the sample, which has 35,000 to 40,000 clones, just under 75% seen once. The germline V gene has CDR1 LNHDA and CDR2 SQIVND (reference sequence). The CDR3 is 14 amino acids. Trimming stripped 7 bases from V and 0 bases from J, with 9 bases between. V and J are TRBV19 and TRBJ2-2; D is undetermined. This receptor was taken from a man between 65 and 85 years old with COVID-19, enrolled during active disease. Sequencing was done on a sample of peripheral blood. The CDR3 region is CASKNTPNTGELFF. The CDR3 DNA sequence: TGTGCCAGTAAAAACACACCGAACACCGGGGAGCTGTTTTTT.